This record concerns one T cell receptor (beta chain) sequence. This sample was included in a study of blood T cell repertoires in COVID-19. Germline V gene data show CDR1 as PRHDT and CDR2 as FYEKMQ (reference sequence). The V and J ends lost 3 bases and 0 bases, in that order; junction bases with no gene match: 6. CDR3 size: 18 residues. Here immunoSEQ multiplex PCR was the method, and the copy in TCRdb shows in-frame clones only, minus some. The sample includes 40,000 to 50,000 clones, around 83% of them seen just once. The sequencing input was peripheral blood. The receptor was isolated from a man aged 40-49 years with active COVID-19. The V call is TRBV13, the J call TRBJ2-6; the match to TRBD1 covers 9 bases. As DNA, the CDR3 is TGTGCCAGCAGCTTGGGACAGGGCGGTCACTCTGGGGCCAACGTCCTGACTTTC. Its translation is CASSLGQGGHSGANVLTF. The entire variable domain, with the rest obtained from reference TRBV13 and TRBJ2-6, is as follows: AAGVIQSPRHLIKEKRETATLKCYPIPRHDTVYWYQQGPGQDPQFLISFYEKMQSDKGSIPDRFSAQQFSDYHSELNMSSLELGDSALYFCASSLGQGGHSGANVLTFGAGSRLTVL.